Listed below are T cell receptor beta chains from one sample, sequenced in a study of technical replicates of blood from several donors. The table came from immunoSEQ multiplex PCR; TCRdb's copy has only in-frame clones and leaves some out. Of tens of thousands of clones in the sample, 90% to 98% were seen once. Sequenced: T cells isolated from PBMCs. These receptor sequences come from a human donor in good health. Each CDR3 is given with its conserved first and last residue.

CDR3 protein: CASSPQNLLAGITGELFF
V gene: TRBV18

CDR3 protein: CASSSLAGGWETQYF
V gene: TRBV5-4

CDR3 protein: CASSRARGIRARDRFGYTF
V gene: TRBV19

CDR3 protein: CASSMDSGTDTQYF
V gene: TRBV19

CDR3 protein: CASSLDLRGTGELFF
V gene: TRBV28

CDR3 protein: CASSGDSGVRGYTF
V gene: TRBV9

CDR3 protein: CASSEARLDEQYF
V gene: TRBV6-1

CDR3 protein: CASRDYSYEQYF
V gene: TRBV6-5

CDR3 protein: CASGQGFNYGYTF
V gene: TRBV10-2

CDR3 protein: CASSGISYNEQFF
V gene: TRBV14

CDR3 protein: CASSEFRDRVTGYTF
V gene: TRBV10-1

CDR3 protein: CASSVPTGSEKLFF
V gene: TRBV28

CDR3 protein: CASRRLAGTGELFF
V gene: TRBV4-1

CDR3 protein: CASSQWTANYGYTF
V gene: TRBV14

CDR3 protein: CASRAKPISSYEQYF
V gene: TRBV6-4

CDR3 protein: CASSDLTGNFNIQYF
V gene: TRBV7-9

CDR3 protein: CASSRLRNQPQHF
V gene: TRBV6-5

CDR3 protein: CASSYADTTYEQYF
V gene: TRBV5-1

CDR3 protein: CASSPVGTPNDQPQHF
V gene: TRBV28

CDR3 protein: CASSPSGWASYEQYF
V gene: TRBV28

CDR3 protein: CASSAIAGGYNEQFF
V gene: TRBV6-5

CDR3 protein: CASSTGGTEAFF
V gene: TRBV27

CDR3 protein: CASSLTASGGGTDTQYF
V gene: TRBV7-3

CDR3 protein: CASKSWAVQPQHF
V gene: TRBV6-1

CDR3 protein: CASSLGLTGAGMTNTEAFF
V gene: TRBV27

CDR3 protein: CASSQDLWGGFLSVGEKNTEAFF
V gene: TRBV14

CDR3 protein: CATSRGGGASYEQYF
V gene: TRBV15

CDR3 protein: CASGQDREVSEQFF
V gene: TRBV10-1

CDR3 protein: CASSSSGGRTDTQYF
V gene: TRBV2

CDR3 protein: CASSQILRGGNSYEQYF
V gene: TRBV4-2

CDR3 protein: CASRPGSNTGELFF
V gene: TRBV5-4

CDR3 protein: CASSLRDSETQYF
V gene: TRBV14

CDR3 protein: CASSRQSPTDTQYF
V gene: TRBV27

CDR3 protein: CASSFGTSGNEQFF
V gene: TRBV27

CDR3 protein: CASSPVAGAAGYTF
V gene: TRBV7-8

CDR3 protein: CASSIRDRGDTQYF
V gene: TRBV19

CDR3 protein: CASSQEGEYVDTEAFF
V gene: TRBV4-1

CDR3 protein: CAYGQMNTEAFF
V gene: TRBV30

CDR3 protein: CATTKGTGGYGYGYTF
V gene: TRBV28

CDR3 protein: CASSLVAAGLVGETQYF
V gene: TRBV7-6

CDR3 protein: CASSQWLAGGRHEQYF
V gene: TRBV4-1

CDR3 protein: CASSLSSGSSTGELFF
V gene: TRBV7-2

CDR3 protein: CASSNDFIPDLQEQFF
V gene: TRBV11-2

CDR3 protein: CASSPQMNTEAFF
V gene: TRBV7-9

CDR3 protein: CAISESSGAGETQYF
V gene: TRBV10-3

CDR3 protein: CASSASRRQDRLADTQYF
V gene: TRBV6-1

CDR3 protein: CASSLGSSGETQYF
V gene: TRBV11-3

CDR3 protein: CASSPSGVYGYTF
V gene: TRBV18

CDR3 protein: CASSQDKGRGRSYEQYF
V gene: TRBV4-1

CDR3 protein: CASRTTGMGGETQYF
V gene: TRBV6-1

CDR3 protein: CASSLVAGRTEAFF
V gene: TRBV28

CDR3 protein: CASSLDSYSNQPQHF
V gene: TRBV7-2